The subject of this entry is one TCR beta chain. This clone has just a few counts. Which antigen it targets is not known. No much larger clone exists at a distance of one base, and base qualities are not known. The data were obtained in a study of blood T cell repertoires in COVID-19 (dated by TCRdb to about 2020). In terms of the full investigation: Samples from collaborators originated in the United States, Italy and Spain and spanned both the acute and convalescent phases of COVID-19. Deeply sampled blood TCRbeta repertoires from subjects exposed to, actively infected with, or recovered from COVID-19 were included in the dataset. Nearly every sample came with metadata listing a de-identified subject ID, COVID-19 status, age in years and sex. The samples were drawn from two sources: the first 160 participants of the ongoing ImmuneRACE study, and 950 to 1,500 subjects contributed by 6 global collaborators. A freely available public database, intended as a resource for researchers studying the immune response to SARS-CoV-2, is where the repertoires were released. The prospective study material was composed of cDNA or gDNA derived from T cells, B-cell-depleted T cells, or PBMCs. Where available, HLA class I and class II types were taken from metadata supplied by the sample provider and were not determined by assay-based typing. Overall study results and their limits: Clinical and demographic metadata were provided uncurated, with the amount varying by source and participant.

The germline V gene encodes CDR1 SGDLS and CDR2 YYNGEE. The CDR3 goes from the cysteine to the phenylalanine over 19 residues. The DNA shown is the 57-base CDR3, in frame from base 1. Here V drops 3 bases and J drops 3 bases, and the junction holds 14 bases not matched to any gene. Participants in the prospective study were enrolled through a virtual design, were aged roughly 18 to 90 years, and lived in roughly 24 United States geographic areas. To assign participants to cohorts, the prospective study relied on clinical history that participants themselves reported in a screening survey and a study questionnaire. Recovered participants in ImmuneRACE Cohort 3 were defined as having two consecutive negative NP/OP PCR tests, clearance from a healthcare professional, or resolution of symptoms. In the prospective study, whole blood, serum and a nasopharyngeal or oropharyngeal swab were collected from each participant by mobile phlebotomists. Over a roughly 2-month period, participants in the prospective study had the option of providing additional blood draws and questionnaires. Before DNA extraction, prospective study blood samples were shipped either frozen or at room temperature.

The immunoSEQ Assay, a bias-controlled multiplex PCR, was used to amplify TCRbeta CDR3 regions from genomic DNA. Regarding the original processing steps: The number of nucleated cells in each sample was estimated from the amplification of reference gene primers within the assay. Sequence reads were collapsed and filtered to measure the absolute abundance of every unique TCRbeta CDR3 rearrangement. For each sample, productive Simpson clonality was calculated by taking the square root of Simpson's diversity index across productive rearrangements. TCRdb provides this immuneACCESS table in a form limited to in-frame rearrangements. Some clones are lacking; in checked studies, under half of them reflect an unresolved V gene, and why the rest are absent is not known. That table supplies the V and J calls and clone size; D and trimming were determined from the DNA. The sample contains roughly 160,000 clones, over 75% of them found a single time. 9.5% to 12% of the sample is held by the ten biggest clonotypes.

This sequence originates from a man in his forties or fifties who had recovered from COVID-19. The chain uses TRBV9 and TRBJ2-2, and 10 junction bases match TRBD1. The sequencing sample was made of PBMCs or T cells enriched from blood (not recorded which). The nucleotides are TGTGCCAGCAGCGGGGAAGCGGGACAGGGGAACTGGGACACCGGGGAGCTGTTTTTT. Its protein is CASSGEAGQGNWDTGELFF. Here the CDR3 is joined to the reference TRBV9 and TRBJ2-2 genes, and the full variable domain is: DSGVTQTPKHLITATGQRVTLRCSPRSGDLSVYWYQQSLDQGLQFLIQYYNGEERAKGNILERFSAQQFPDLHSELNLSSLELGDSALYFCASSGEAGQGNWDTGELFFGEGSRLTVL.